This T cell receptor (beta chain) was documented in a study of cytomegalovirus exposure and HLA in healthy donors. V was clipped by 0 bases and J by 0 bases, with 12 bases between them. Germline V gene lookup returns CDR1 LGHNA and CDR2 YSLEER. This CDR3 is 16 amino acids long. Of note for this clone: The antigen remains unidentified.

Findings of the study overall: A few chains tied to CMV proved CMV antigen-specific in vitro. For most TCR sequences rarity was the rule, although some public TCRs occurred in many donors. Later analysis associated a missense DCLRE1C variant with TCR beta V- and J-gene trimming.

This PCR relied on a set of 60 Vbeta primers and 13 Jbeta primers. In the source study's methods: A follow-up analysis tallied 65 million to 80 million unique TCR beta chains, roughly 10 million shared. Some clones are missing from TCRdb's copy, which holds only in-frame ones; the method was immunoSEQ multiplex PCR. That table is the source of V, J and clone size, and D and trimming were worked out from the DNA. The sample lists 87,000 or so clones, about four fifths occurring once. The chain is built from TRBV4-3 and TRBJ2-7; D not certain. The origin of this receptor is a woman aged 40 to 50 in good health and CMV-seronegative. The sequenced sample was PBMCs. The CDR3, as DNA: TGCGCCAGCAGCCAAGATAATAGTCACAGCTCCTACGAGCAGTACTTC. Residues: CASSQDNSHSSYEQYF.